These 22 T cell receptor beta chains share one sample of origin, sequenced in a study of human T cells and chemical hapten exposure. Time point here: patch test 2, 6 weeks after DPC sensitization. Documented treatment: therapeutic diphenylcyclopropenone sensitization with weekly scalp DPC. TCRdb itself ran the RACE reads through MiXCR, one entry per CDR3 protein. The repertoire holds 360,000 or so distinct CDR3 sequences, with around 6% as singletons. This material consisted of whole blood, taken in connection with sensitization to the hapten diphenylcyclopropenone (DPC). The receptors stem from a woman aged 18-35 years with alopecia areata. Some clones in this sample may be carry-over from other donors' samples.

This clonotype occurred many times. The CDR3 is CASSLATAELVYGYTF. As DNA, the CDR3 is TGTGCCAGCAGCTTAGCGACGGCAGAACTCGTCTATGGCTACACCTTC. This sequence joins TRBV7-9 and TRBJ1-2; no clear D. V was shortened by 0 bases and J by 4 bases, with 15 bases between the two germline ends. Germline V gene sequence: CDR1 SEHNR, CDR2 FQNEAQ (reference sequence). The CDR3 has 16 amino acids.

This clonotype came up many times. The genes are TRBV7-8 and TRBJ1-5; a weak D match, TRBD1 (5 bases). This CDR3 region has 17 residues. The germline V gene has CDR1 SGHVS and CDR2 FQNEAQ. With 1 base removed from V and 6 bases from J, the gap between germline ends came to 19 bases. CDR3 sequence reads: CASSLGSAGERVQPQHF. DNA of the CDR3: TGTGCCAGCAGCTTAGGTTCCGCGGGGGAAAGAGTTCAGCCCCAGCATTTT. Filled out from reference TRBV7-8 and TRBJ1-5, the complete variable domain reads GAGVSQSPRYKVAKRGQDVALRCDPISGHVSLFWYQQALGQGPEFLTYFQNEAQLDKSGLPSDRFFAERPEGSVSTLKIQRTQQEDSAVYLCASSLGSAGERVQPQHFGDGTRLSIL.

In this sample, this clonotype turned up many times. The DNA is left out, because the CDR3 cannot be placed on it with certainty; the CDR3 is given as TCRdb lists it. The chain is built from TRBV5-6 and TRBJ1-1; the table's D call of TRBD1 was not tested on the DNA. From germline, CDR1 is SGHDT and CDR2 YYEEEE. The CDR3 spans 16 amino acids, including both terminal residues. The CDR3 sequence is CASSLFFRGRGTEAFF.

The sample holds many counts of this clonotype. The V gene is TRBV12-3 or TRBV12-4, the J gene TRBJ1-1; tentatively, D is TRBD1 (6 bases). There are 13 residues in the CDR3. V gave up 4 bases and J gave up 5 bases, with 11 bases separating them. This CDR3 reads CASSWQGLTEAFF. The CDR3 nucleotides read TGTGCCAGCAGTTGGCAGGGGCTAACTGAAGCTTTCTTT.

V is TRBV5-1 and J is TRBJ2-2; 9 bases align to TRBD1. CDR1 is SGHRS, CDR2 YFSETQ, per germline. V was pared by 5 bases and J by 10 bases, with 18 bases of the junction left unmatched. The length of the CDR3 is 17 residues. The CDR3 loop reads CASRPLRAGTGPVELFF. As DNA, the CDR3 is TGCGCCAGCAGGCCACTCAGAGCCGGGACAGGGCCCGTGGAGCTGTTTTTT. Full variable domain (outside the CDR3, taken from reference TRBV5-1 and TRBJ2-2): KAGVTQTPRYLIKTRGQQVTLSCSPISGHRSVSWYQQTPGQGLQFLFEYFSETQRNKGNFPGRFSGRQFSNSRSEMNVSTLELGDSALYLCASRPLRAGTGPVELFFGEGSRLTVL.

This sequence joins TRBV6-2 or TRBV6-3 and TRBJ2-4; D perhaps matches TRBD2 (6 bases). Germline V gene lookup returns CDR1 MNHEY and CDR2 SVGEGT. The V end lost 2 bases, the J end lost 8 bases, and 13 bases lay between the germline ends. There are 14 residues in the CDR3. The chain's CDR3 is CASSYRGTSDIQYF. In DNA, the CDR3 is TGTGCCAGCAGTTACCGGGGGACTTCGGACATTCAGTACTTC.

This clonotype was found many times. Here the CDR3 DNA reads TGTGCCAGCAGTTTAGAATTTAGGGTGAACACTGAAGCTTTCTTT. This codes for CASSLEFRVNTEAFF. The rearrangement uses TRBV12-3 or TRBV12-4 and TRBJ1-1; no definite D call. This CDR3 has 15 amino acids. V was cut by 1 base and J by 0 bases, with 9 bases left in between.

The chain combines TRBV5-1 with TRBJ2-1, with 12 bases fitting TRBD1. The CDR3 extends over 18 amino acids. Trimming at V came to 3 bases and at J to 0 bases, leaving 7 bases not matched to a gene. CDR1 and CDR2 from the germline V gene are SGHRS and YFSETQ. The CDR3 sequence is CASSSGTGGPRSYNEQFF. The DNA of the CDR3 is TGCGCCAGCAGCTCGGGGACAGGGGGCCCTCGCTCCTACAATGAGCAGTTCTTC. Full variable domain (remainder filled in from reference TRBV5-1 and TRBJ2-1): KAGVTQTPRYLIKTRGQQVTLSCSPISGHRSVSWYQQTPGQGLQFLFEYFSETQRNKGNFPGRFSGRQFSNSRSEMNVSTLELGDSALYLCASSSGTGGPRSYNEQFFGPGTRLTVL.

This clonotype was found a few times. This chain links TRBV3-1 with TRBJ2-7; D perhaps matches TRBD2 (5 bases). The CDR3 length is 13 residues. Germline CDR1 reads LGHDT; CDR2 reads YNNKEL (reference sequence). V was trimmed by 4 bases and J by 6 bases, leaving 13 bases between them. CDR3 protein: CASSLREGGEQYF. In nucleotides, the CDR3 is TGTGCCAGCAGCCTGCGCGAGGGCGGCGAGCAGTACTTC.

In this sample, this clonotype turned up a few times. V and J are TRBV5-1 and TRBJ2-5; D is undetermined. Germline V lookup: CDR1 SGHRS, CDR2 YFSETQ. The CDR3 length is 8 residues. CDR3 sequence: CFTQTQYF. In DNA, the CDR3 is TGCTTTACCCAGACCCAGTACTTC. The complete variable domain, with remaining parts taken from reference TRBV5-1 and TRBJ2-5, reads KAGVTQTPRYLIKTRGQQVTLSCSPISGHRSVSWYQQTPGQGLQFLFEYFSETQRNKGNFPGRFSGRQFSNSRSEMNVSTLELGDSALYLCFTQTQYFGPGTRLLVL.

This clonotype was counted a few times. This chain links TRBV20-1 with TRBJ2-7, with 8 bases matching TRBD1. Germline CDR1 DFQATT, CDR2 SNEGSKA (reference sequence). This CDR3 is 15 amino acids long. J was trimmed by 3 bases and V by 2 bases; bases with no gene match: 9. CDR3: CSARMDRVWGYEQYF. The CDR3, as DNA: TGCAGTGCTAGAATGGACAGGGTATGGGGCTACGAGCAGTACTTC.

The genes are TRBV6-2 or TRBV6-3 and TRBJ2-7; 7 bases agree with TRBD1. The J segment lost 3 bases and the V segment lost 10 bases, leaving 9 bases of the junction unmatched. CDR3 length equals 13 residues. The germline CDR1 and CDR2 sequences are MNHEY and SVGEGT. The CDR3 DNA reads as TGTGCCACCGTGACAGGGCTCCTCTACGAGCAGTACTTC. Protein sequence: CATVTGLLYEQYF.

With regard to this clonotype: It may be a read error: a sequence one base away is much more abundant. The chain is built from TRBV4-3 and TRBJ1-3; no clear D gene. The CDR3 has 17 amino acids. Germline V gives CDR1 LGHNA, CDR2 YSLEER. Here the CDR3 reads CDSSQDVGTASGNTIYF. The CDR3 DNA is TGCGACAGCAGCCAAGATGTAGGAACCGCCTCTGGAAACACCATATATTTT.

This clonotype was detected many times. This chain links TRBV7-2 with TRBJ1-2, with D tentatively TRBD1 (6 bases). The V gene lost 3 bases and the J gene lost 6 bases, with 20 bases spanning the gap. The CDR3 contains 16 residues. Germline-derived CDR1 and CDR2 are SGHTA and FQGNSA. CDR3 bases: TGTGCCAGCAGCTTCCAAAAAGACAGGCTGGTCCATGGCTACACCTTC. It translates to CASSFQKDRLVHGYTF.

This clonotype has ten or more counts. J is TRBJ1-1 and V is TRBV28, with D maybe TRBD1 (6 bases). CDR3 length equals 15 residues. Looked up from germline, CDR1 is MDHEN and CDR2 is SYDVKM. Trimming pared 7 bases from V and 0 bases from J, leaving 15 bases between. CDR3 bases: TGTGCCAGCACTCAAGGGGGGAATATGAACACTGAAGCTTTCTTT. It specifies CASTQGGNMNTEAFF.

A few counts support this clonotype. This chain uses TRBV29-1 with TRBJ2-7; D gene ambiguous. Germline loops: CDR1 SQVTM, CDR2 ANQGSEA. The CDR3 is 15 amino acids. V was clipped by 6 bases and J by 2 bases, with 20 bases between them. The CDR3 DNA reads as TGCAGCGTGGCCCCGAGAAAATCTCTTACCTACGAGCAGTACTTC. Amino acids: CSVAPRKSLTYEQYF.

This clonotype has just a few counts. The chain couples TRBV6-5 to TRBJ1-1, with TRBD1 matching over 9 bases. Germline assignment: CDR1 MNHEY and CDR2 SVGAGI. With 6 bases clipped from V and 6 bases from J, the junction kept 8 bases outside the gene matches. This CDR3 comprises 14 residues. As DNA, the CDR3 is TGTGCCAGCAGCCAACAGGGACAGGGAGCTGAAGCTTTCTTT. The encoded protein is CASSQQGQGAEAFF.

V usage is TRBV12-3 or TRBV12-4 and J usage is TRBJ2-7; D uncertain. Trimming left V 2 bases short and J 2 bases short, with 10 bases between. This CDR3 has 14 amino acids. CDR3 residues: CASSLRVPPYEQYF. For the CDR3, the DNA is TGTGCCAGCAGTTTACGGGTCCCCCCCTACGAGCAGTACTTC.

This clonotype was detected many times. The CDR3 sequence: CAISVNSNTEAFF. Written as DNA, the CDR3 is TGTGCCATCAGTGTTAACTCGAACACTGAAGCTTTCTTT. V and J are TRBV10-3 and TRBJ1-1; D uncertain. The CDR3 totals 13 residues. The germline V gene encodes CDR1 ENHRY and CDR2 SYGVKD. V lost 4 bases and J lost 1, with 7 bases in between.

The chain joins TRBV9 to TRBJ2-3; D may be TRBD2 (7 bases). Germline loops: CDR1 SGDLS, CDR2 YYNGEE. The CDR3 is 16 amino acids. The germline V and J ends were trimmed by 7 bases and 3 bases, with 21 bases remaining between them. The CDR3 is CASSLRGGEGTDTQYF. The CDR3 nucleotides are TGTGCCAGCTCCTTAAGGGGGGGCGAAGGAACAGATACGCAGTATTTT.

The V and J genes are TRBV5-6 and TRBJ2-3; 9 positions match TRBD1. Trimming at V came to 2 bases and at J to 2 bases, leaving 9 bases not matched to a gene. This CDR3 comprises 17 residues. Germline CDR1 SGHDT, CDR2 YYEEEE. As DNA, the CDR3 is TGTGCCAGCAGCTTCGGATGGACAGGGGAAATCACAGATACGCAGTATTTT. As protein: CASSFGWTGEITDTQYF.

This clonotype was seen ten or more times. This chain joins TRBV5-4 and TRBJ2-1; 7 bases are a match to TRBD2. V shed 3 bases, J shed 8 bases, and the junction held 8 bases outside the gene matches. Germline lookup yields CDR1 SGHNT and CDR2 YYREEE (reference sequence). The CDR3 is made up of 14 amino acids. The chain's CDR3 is CASSYGLVIDEQFF. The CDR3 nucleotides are TGTGCCAGCAGCTATGGACTAGTAATCGATGAGCAGTTCTTC.